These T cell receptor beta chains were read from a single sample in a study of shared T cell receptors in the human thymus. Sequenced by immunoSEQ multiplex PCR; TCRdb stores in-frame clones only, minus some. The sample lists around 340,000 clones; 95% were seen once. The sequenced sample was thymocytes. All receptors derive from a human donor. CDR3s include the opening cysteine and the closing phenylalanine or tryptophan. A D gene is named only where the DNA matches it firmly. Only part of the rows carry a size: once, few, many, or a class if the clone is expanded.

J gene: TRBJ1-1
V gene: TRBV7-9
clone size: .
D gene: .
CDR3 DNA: TGTGCCAGCAGCTTATGGGCAGCCGGTTTGGGTGAAGCTTTCTTT
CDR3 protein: CASSLWAAGLGEAFF

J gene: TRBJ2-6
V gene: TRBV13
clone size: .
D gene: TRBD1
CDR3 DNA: TGTGCCAGCAGCTCAAGGACAGGTGTGTCTGGGGCCAACGTCCTGACTTTC
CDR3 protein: CASSSRTGVSGANVLTF

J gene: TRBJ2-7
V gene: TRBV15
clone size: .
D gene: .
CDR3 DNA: TGTGCCACCAGCAGCGAAGGGGGCGAGCAGTACTTC
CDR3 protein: CATSSEGGEQYF

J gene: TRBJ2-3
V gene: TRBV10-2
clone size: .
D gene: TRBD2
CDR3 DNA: TGCGCCAGCAACCCGGGGACTAGGGACGCAGGGGATACGCAGTATTTT
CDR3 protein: CASNPGTRDAGDTQYF

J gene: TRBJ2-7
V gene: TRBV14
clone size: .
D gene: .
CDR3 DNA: TGTGCCAGCAGCCCCCCCGGGCATACGGGCGAGCAGTACTTC
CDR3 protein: CASSPPGHTGEQYF

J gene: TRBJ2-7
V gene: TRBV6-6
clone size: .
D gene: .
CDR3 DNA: TGTGCCAGCAGTCCGAATTTCGACAGCCACGAGCAGTACTTC
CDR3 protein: CASSPNFDSHEQYF

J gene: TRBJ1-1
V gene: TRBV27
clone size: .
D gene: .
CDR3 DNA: TGTGCCAGCAGTTTATACGGTGAGGGGAACACTGAAGCTTTCTTT
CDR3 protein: CASSLYGEGNTEAFF

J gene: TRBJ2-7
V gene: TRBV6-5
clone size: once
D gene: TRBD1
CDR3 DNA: TGTGCCAGCAGGCCGACAGGGGTCTACGAGCAGTACTTC
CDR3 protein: CASRPTGVYEQYF

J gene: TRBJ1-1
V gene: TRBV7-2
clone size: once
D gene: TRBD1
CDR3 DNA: TGTGCCAGCAGCTTTAGGGGGCGAAGTGAGGAGGACACTGAAGCTTTCTTT
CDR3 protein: CASSFRGRSEEDTEAFF

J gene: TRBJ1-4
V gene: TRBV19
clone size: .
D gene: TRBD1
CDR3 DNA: TGTGCCAGTAGTATGAGGGGGCCACGGGAAAAACTGTTTTTT
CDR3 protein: CASSMRGPREKLFF

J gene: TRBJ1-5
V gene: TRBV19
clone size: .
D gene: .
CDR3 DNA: TGTGCCAGTAGTATAGGGCAGCTCAATCAGCCCCAGCATTTT
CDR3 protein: CASSIGQLNQPQHF

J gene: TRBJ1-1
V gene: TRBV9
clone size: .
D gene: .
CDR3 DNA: TGTGCCAGCAGCGTAGACAAGAACACTGAAGCTTTCTTT
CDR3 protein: CASSVDKNTEAFF

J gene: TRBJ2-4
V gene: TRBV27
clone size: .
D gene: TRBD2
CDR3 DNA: TGTGCCAGCAGTTTAGGCGGGAGTGTGTGGAACATTCAGTACTTC
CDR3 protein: CASSLGGSVWNIQYF

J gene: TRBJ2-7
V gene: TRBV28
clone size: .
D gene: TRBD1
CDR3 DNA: TGTGCCAGCACCTTGGACAGGTGGGATTACGAGCAGTACTTC
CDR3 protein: CASTLDRWDYEQYF

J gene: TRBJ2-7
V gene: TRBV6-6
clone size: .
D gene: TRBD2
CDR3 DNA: TGTGCCAGCAGAGTACTAGCGGAGTCCCCGGGGCAGTACTTC
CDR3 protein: CASRVLAESPGQYF

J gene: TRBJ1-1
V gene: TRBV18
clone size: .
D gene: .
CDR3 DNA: TGTGCCAGCTCACCAGGGGACGGAAACTTGAACACTGAAGCTTTCTTT
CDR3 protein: CASSPGDGNLNTEAFF

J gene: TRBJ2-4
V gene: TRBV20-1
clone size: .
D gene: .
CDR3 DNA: TGCAGTGCTAGAGCAACAGGGTGGGACTTC
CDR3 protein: CSARATGWDF

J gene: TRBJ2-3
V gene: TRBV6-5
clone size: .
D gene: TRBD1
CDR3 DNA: TGTGCCAGCAGTTACACCGGGACAGGGGCCGATACGCAGTATTTT
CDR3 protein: CASSYTGTGADTQYF

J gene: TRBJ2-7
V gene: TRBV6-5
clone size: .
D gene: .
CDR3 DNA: TGTGCCAGCACTCTAATCGGGGTGGAGGGCTACGAGCAGTACTTC
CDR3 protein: CASTLIGVEGYEQYF

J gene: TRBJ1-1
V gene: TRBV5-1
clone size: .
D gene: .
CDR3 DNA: TGCGCCAGCAGCTTGTCTACAGGCATGAACACTGAAGCTTTCTTT
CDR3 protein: CASSLSTGMNTEAFF

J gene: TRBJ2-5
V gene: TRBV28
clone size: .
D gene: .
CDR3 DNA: TGTGCCAGCAGTCAATGGACCCAAGAGACCCAGTACTTC
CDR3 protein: CASSQWTQETQYF

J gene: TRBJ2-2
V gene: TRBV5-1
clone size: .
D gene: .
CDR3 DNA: TGCGCCAGCAGCTTGGCCCGGGTGGGGGAGCTGTTTTTT
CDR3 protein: CASSLARVGELFF